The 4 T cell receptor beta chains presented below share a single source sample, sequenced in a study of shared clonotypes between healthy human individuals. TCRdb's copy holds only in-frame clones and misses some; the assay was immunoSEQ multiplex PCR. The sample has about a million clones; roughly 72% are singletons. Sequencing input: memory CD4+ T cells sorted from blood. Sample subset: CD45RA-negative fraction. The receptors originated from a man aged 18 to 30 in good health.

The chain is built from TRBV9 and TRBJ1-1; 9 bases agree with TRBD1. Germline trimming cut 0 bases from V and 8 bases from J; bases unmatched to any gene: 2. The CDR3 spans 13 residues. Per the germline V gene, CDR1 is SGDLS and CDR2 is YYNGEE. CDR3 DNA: TGTGCCAGCAGCGTAGTCGGGACAGGGGAAGCTTTCTTT. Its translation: CASSVVGTGEAFF.

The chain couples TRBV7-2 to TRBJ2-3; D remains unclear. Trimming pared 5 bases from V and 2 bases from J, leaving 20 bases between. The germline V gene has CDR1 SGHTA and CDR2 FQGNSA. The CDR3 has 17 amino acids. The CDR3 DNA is TGTGCCAGCAGCCATTTTCCATCTAACTTAAACACAGATACGCAGTATTTT. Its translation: CASSHFPSNLNTDTQYF.

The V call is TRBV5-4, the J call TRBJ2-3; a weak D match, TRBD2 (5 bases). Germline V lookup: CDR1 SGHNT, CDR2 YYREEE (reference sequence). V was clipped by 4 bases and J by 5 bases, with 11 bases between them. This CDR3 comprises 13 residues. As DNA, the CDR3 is TGTGCCAGCAGCCAAGTAGAGGGAGATACGCAGTATTTT. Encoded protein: CASSQVEGDTQYF.

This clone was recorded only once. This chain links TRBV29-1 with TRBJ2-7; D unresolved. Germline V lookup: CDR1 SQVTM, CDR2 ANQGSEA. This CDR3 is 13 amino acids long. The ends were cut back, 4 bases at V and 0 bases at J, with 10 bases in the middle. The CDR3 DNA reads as TGCAGCGTTGTGAAGGAAATCTCCTACGAGCAGTACTTC. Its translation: CSVVKEISYEQYF.